Reported below is one T cell receptor beta chain. Per the authors' pipeline: Nucleated cell number was recorded as an estimate derived from reference gene primer amplification. The assay was immunoSEQ multiplex PCR, and TCRdb's table has in-frame clones only and misses some. The V and J calls and clone size come from that table; D and trimming were worked out from the DNA. This table holds about 86,000 clones, 75% to 90% found once. The record originates from a study of blood T cell repertoires in COVID-19. Study-level background: PBMCs, B-cell-depleted T cells, or T cells were the source of the cDNA or gDNA that made up the material.

Germline V gene lookup returns CDR1 LNHDA and CDR2 SQIVND (reference sequence). The CDR3 has 14 amino acids. The V and J ends lost 4 bases and 4 bases, in that order; junction bases with no gene match: 2. The study recruited people aged roughly 18 to 100 years across more than 20 US areas. Participants reported their clinical history, and cohort assignment relied on those reports. The TCR comes from a woman aged 45 to 65 with acute COVID-19. The chain couples TRBV19 to TRBJ2-7; 12 nucleotides match TRBD1. The material sequenced was PBMCs or T cells enriched from blood (not recorded which). Here the CDR3 DNA reads TGTGCCAGTAGTAGGGACAGGGGGCTTTACGAGCAGTACTTC. Protein product: CASSRDRGLYEQYF.